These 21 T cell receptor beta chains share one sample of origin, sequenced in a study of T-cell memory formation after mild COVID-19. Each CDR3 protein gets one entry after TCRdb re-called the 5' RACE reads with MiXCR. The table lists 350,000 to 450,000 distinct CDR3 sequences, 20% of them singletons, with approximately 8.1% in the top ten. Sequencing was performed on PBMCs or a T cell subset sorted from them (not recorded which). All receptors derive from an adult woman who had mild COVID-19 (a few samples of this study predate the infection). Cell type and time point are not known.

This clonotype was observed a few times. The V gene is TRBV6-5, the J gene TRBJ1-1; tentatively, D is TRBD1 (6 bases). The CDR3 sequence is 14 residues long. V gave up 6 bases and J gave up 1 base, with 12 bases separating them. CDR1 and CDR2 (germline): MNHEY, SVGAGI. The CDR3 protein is CASRAGGPNTEAFF. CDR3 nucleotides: TGTGCCAGCAGGGCCGGGGGGCCGAACACTGAAGCTTTCTTT.

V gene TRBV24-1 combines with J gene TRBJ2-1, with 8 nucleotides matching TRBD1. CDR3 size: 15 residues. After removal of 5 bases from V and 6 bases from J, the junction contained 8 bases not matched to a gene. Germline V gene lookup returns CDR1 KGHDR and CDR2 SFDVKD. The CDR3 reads CATSAATGVLNEQFF. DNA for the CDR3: TGTGCCACCAGTGCAGCGACAGGGGTACTCAATGAGCAGTTCTTC.

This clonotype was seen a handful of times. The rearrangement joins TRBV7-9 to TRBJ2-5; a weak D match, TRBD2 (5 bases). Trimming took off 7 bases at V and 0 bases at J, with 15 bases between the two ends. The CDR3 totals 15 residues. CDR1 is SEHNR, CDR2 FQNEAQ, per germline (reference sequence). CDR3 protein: CASTSRLDYQETQYF. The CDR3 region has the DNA TGTGCCAGCACCTCCCGTTTGGACTACCAAGAGACCCAGTACTTC.

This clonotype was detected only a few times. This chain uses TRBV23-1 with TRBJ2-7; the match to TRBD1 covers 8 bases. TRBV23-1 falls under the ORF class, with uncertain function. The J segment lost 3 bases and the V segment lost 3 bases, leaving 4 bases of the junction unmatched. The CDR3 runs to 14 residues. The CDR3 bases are TGCGCCAGCAGTCATTGGGACAGGTGCTACGAGCAGTACTTC. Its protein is CASSHWDRCYEQYF.

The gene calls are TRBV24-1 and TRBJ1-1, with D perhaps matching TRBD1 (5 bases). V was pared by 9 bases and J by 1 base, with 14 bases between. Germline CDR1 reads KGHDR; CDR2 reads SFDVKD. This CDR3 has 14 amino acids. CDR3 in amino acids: CATRRDGTNTEAFF. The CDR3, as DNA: TGTGCCACCCGAAGGGACGGAACGAACACTGAAGCTTTCTTT.

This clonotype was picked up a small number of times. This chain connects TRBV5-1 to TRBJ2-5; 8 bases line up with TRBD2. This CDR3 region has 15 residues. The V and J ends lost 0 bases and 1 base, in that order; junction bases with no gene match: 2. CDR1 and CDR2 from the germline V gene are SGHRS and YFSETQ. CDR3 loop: CASSLDGRAQETQYF. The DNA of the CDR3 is TGCGCCAGCAGCTTGGACGGGAGGGCCCAAGAGACCCAGTACTTC.

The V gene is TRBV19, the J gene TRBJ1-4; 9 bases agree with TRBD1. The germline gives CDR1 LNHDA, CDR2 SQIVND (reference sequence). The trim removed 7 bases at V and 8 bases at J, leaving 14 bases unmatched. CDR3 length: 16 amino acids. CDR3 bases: TGTGCCAGTACCCTCCGGCGGGGACAGGGTGAAGAAAAACTGTTTTTT. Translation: CASTLRRGQGEEKLFF. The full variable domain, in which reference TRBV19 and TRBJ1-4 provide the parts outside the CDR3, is DGGITQSPKYLFRKEGQNVTLSCEQNLNHDAMYWYRQDPGQGLRLIYYSQIVNDFQKGDIAEGYSVSREKKESFPLTVTSAQKNPTAFYLCASTLRRGQGEEKLFFGSGTQLSVL.

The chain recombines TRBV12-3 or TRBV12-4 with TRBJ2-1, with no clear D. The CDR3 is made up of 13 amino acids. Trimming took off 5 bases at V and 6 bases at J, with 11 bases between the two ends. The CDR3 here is CASSPRIVNEQFF. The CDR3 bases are TGTGCCAGCAGTCCCCGTATCGTCAATGAGCAGTTCTTC.

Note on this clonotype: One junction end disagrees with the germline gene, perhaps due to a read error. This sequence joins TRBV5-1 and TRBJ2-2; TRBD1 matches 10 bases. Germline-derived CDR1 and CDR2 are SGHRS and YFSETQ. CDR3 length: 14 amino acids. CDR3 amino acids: CASLGDRGTEELFF. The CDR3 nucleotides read TGCGCCAGCTTAGGGGACAGGGGCACCGAGGAGCTGTTTTTT.

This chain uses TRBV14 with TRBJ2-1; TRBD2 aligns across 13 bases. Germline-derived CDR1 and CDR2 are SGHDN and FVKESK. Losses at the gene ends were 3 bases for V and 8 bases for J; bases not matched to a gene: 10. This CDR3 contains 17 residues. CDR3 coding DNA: TGTGCCAGCAGCCATGATCTAGGACTAGCGGGGGAGCATGAGCAGTTCTTC. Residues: CASSHDLGLAGEHEQFF.

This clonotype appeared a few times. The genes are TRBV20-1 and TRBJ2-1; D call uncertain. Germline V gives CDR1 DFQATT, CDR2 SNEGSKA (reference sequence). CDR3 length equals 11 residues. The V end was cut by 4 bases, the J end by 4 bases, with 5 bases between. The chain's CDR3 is CSATDYNEQFF. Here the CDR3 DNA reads TGCAGTGCTACCGATTACAATGAGCAGTTCTTC.

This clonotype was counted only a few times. CDR3 protein: CASGGRLGTEAFF. In nucleotides, the CDR3 is TGTGCCAGCGGGGGGAGGTTGGGGACTGAAGCTTTCTTT. The rearrangement uses TRBV9 and TRBJ1-1, with D possibly matching TRBD1 (5 bases). The germline gives CDR1 SGDLS, CDR2 YYNGEE. With 7 bases removed from V and 5 bases from J, the gap between germline ends came to 15 bases. The CDR3 sequence is 13 residues long.

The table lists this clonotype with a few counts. The CDR3 spells CASSLVSSGRSTVEQFF. CDR3 nucleotides: TGTGCCAGCAGCCTGGTATCGAGCGGGAGATCTACCGTTGAGCAGTTCTTC. The V and J genes are TRBV7-8 and TRBJ2-1, with TRBD2 matching 8 bases. Trimming cost V 5 bases and J 9 bases; bases outside gene matches: 18. Germline V CDR1 and CDR2: SGHVS, FQNEAQ. CDR3 length: 17 amino acids.

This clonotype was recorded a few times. The CDR3 sequence: CASTAGNEQFF. The CDR3 nucleotides read TGTGCCAGCACGGCGGGCAATGAGCAGTTCTTC. This chain connects TRBV4-2 to TRBJ2-1; the D gene is possibly TRBD2 (5 bases). Germline V gives CDR1 LGHNA, CDR2 YNFKEQ. Trimming took 7 bases from V and 6 from J, leaving 7 bases between them. CDR3 length: 11 residues.

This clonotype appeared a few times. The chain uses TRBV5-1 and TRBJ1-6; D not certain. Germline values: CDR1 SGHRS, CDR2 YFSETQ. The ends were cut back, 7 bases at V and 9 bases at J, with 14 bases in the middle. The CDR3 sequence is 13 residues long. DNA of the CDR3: TGCGCCAGCCGAAGTCTTGAGGGTTCACCCCTCCACTTT. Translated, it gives CASRSLEGSPLHF.

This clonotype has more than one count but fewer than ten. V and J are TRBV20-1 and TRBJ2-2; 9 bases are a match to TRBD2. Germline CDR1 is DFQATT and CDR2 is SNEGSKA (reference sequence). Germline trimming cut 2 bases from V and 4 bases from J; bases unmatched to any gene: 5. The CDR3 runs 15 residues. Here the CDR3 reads CSARSSGTGTGELFF. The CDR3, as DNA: TGCAGTGCTAGATCTAGCGGGACCGGCACCGGGGAGCTGTTTTTT.

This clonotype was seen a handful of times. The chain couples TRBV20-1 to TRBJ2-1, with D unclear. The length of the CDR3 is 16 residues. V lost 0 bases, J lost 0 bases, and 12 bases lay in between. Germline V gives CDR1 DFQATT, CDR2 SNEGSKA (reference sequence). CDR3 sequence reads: CSARDIDGPSYNEQFF. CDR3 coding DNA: TGCAGTGCTAGAGATATCGACGGACCCTCCTACAATGAGCAGTTCTTC.

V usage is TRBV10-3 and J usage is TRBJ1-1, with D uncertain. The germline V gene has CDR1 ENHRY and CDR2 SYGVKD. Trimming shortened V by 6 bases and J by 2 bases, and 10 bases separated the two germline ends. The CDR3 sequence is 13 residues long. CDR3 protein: CAISDRANTEAFF. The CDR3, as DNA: TGTGCCATCAGCGATCGGGCTAACACTGAAGCTTTCTTT.

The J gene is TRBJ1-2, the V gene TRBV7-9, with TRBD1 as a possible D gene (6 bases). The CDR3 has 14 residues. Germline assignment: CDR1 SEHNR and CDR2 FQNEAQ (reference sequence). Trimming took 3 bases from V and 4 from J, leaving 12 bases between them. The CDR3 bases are TGTGCCAGCAGCTTGGAAGGGGGTCCCTATGGCTACACCTTC. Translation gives CASSLEGGPYGYTF.

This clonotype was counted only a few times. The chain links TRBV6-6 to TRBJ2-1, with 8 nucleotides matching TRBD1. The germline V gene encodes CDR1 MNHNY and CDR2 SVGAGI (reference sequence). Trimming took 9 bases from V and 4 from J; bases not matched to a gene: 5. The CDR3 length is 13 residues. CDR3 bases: TGTGCCAGTGGGGGACAGGCTTACAATGAGCAGTTCTTC. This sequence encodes CASGGQAYNEQFF.

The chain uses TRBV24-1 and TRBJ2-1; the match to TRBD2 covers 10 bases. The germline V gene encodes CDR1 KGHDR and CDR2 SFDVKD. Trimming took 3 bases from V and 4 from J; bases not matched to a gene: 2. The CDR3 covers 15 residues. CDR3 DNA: TGTGCCACCAGTGATACTAGCGGGACATACAATGAGCAGTTCTTC. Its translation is CATSDTSGTYNEQFF.